This paragraph reports one T cell receptor beta chain. Its antigen is unknown. The data belong to a study of OX40 agonist ivuxolimab in advanced cancers. Study-wide points: People who partly responded at 0.1-3.0 mg/kg had some of the least clonal expansion seen.

V lost 5 bases and J lost 0, with 17 bases in between. The CDR3 is made up of 17 amino acids. The germline V gene has CDR1 SEHNR and CDR2 FQNEAQ (reference sequence). This table comes from immunoSEQ multiplex PCR, and its TCRdb copy is limited to in-frame clones, with some not included. The sample has around 21,000 clones, roughly 80% seen once. Excluded were patients having autoimmune disease history or systemic immunosuppression. Samples were taken at baseline and on day 1 of cycles 4 and 7. The source is an adult with an advanced solid tumor such as melanoma, head and neck, liver or kidney cancer. The chain has TRBV7-9 and TRBJ2-1; D gene uncertain. The sequencing here drew on CD4+ or CD8+ T cells sorted from blood, taken in a trial of the OX40 agonist ivuxolimab. CDR3 sequence: CASSPGFGKSSYNEQFF. Written as DNA, the CDR3 is TGTGCCAGCAGCCCAGGCTTCGGCAAAAGCTCCTACAATGAGCAGTTCTTC.